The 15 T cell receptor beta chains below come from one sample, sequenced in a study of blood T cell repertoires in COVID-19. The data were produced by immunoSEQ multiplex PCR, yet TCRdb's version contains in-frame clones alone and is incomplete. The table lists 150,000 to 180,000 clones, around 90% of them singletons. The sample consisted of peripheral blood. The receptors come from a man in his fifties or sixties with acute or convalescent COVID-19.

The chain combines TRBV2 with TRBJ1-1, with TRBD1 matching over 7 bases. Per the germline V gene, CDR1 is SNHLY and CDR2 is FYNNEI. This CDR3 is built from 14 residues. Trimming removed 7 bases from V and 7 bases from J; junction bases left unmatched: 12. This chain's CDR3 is CASTLFGDSNEAFF. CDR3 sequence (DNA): TGTGCCAGCACTCTTTTCGGGGACAGCAATGAAGCTTTCTTT.

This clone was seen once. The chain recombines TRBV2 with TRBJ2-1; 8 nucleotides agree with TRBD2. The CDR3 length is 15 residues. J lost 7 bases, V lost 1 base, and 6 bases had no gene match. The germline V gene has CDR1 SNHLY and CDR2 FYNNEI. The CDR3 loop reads CASSEERGPRNEQFF. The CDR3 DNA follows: TGTGCCAGCAGTGAAGAGCGGGGGCCTAGGAATGAGCAGTTCTTC.

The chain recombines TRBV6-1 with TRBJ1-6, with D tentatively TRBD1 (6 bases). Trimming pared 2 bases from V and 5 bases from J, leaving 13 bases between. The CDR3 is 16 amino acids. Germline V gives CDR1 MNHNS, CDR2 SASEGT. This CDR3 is CASSEQTGRNNSPLHF. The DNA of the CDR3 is TGTGCCAGCAGTGAACAAACAGGGCGGAATAATTCACCCCTCCACTTT.

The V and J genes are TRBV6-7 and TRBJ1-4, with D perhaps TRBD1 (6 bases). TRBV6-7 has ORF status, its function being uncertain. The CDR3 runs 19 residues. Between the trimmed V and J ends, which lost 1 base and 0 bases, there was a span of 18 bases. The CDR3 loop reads CASSYFTNDRTATNEKLFF. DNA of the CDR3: TGTGCCAGCAGTTACTTTACCAACGACAGGACAGCAACTAATGAAAAACTGTTTTTT.

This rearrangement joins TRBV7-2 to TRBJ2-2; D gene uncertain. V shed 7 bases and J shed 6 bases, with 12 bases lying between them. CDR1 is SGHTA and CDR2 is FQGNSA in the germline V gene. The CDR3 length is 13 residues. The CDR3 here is CASTPPRSGELFF. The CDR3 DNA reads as TGTGCCAGCACCCCGCCGCGGTCCGGGGAGCTGTTTTTT. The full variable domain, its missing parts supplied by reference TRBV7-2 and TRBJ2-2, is GAGVSQSPSNKVTEKGKDVELRCDPISGHTALYWYRQSLGQGLEFLIYFQGNSAPDKSGLPSDRFSAERTGGSVSTLTIQRTQQEDSAVYLCASTPPRSGELFFGEGSRLTVL.

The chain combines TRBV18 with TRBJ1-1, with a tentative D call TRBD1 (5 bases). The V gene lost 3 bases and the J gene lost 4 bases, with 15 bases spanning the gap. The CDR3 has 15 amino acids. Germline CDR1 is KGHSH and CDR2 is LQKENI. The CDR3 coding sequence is TGTGCCAGCTCACCGTTTGATCAGGGAGGCACTGAAGCTTTCTTT. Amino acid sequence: CASSPFDQGGTEAFF. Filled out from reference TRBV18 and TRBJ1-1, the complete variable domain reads NAGVMQNPRHLVRRRGQEARLRCSPMKGHSHVYWYRQLPEEGLKFMVYLQKENIIDESGMPKERFSAEFPKEGPSILRIQQVVRGDSAAYFCASSPFDQGGTEAFFGQGTRLTVV.

Written as DNA, the CDR3 is TGTGCCAGCTCACTTCGAGCTTCCAATCAGCCCCAGCATTTT. This gives the protein CASSLRASNQPQHF. The chain is built from TRBV18 and TRBJ1-5; D is ambiguous. V lost 4 bases to trimming and J lost 3 bases, with 10 bases between them. This CDR3 region has 14 residues. Germline CDR1 KGHSH, CDR2 LQKENI.

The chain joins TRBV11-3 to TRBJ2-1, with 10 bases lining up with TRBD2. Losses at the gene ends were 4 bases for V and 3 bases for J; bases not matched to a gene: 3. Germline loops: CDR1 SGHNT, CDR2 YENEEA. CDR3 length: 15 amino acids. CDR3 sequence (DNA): TGTGCCAGCAGCTCTGGACTAGCGGACTACAATGAGCAGTTCTTC. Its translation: CASSSGLADYNEQFF.

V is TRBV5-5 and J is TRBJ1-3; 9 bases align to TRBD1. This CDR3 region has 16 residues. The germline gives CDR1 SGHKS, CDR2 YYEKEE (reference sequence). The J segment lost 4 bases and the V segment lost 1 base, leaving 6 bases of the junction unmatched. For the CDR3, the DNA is TGTGCCAGCAGCTTGTTGGGACAGGGCCTGGGAAACACCATATATTTT. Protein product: CASSLLGQGLGNTIYF.

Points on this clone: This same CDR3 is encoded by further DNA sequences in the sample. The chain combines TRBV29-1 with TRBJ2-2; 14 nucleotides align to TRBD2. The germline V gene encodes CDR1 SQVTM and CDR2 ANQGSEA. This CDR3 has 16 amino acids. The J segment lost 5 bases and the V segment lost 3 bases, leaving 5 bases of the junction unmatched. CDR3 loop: CSVDSGLAGDTGELFF. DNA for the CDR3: TGCAGCGTTGATTCGGGACTAGCGGGAGATACCGGGGAGCTGTTTTTT.

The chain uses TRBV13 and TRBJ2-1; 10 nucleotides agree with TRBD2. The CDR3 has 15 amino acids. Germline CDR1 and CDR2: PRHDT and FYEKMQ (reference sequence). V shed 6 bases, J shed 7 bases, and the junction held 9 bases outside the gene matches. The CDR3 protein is CASSDWSGRVNEQFF. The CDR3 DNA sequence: TGTGCCAGCAGTGACTGGAGCGGGAGGGTAAATGAGCAGTTCTTC.

The CDR3 nucleotides read TGTGCCAGCTCAACCGGACAGGAGAATTCACCCCTCCACTTT. Amino acids: CASSTGQENSPLHF. This rearrangement joins TRBV18 to TRBJ1-6; 7 nucleotides line up with TRBD1. Trimming took 5 bases from V and 7 from J; bases not matched to a gene: 5. The CDR3 is made up of 14 amino acids. The germline CDR1 and CDR2 sequences are KGHSH and LQKENI.

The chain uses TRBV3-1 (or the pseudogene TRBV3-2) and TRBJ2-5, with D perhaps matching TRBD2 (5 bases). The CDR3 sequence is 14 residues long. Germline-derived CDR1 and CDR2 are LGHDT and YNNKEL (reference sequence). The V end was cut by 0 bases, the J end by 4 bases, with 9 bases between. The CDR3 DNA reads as TGTGCCAGCAGCCAAGATATAACTAGAGAGACCCAGTACTTC. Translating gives CASSQDITRETQYF.

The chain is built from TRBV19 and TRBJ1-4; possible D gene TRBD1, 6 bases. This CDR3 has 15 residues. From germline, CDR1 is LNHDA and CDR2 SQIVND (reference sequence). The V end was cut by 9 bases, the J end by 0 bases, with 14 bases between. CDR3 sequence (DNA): TGTGCCAGCCAGGACAGATCCTCAACTAATGAAAAACTGTTTTTT. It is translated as CASQDRSSTNEKLFF.

In DNA, the CDR3 is TGTGCCAGCTCAGGAGCCGGCGTCGCGAACACCGGGGAGCTGTTTTTT. Protein: CASSGAGVANTGELFF. This sequence joins TRBV18 and TRBJ2-2; D unresolved. V was trimmed by 5 bases and J by 0 bases, leaving 13 bases between them. This CDR3 is 16 amino acids long. The V gene's germline CDR1 is KGHSH and CDR2 LQKENI.